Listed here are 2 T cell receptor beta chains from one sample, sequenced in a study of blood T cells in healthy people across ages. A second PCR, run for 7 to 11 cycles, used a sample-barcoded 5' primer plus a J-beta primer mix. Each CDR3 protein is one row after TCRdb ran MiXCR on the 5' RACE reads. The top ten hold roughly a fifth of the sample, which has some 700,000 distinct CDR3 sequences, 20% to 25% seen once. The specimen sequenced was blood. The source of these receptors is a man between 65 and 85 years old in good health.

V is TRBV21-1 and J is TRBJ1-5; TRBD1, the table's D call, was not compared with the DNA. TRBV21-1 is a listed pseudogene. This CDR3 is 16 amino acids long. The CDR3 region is CASSSRDRDRNQPQHF. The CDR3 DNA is TGTGCCAGCAGCAGCCGGGACAGGGATAGGAATCAGCCCCAGCATTTT.

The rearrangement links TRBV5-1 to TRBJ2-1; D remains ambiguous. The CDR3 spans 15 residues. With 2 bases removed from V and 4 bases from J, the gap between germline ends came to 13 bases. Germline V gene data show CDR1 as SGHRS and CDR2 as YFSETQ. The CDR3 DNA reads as TGCGCCAGCAGCTTATCATCGGAGCCATACAATGAGCAGTTCTTC. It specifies CASSLSSEPYNEQFF.